This TCR beta chain appears in the sequencing data of a study of cytomegalovirus exposure and HLA in healthy donors. The wider study: T cells numbering approximately 170 million yielded some 100 million unique TCR beta sequences in an earlier analysis. General study results and limits: In vitro confirmation showed a few CMV-associated chains to be CMV antigen specific. TCR beta V- and J-gene trimming, according to a later analysis, was linked to a missense DCLRE1C variant.

Germline V gene data show CDR1 as MDHEN and CDR2 as SYDVKM. V was cut by 7 bases and J by 6 bases, with 7 bases left in between. The CDR3 sequence is 11 residues long. Both 60 Vbeta primers and 13 Jbeta primers went into the PCR. Some clones are missing from TCRdb's copy, which holds only in-frame ones; the method was immunoSEQ multiplex PCR. The profile covers about 170,000 clones, with about four fifths appearing a single time and around 1.5% taken by the ten largest. Healthy bone marrow donors made up the donors. Note on this clone: Its antigen is not identified.

Sequenced sample: PBMCs. The receptor's source is a girl aged 10-17 years in good health and CMV-seropositive. The chain uses TRBV28 and TRBJ2-1; a weak D match, TRBD2 (6 bases). CDR3 protein: CASKLANEQFF. The CDR3 DNA reads TGTGCCAGCAAACTAGCCAATGAGCAGTTCTTC.